Described below is a single TCR beta chain sequence and its context. The CDR3 has 19 amino acids. V trimming: 1 base; J trimming: 0 bases; junction bases outside the gene matches: 18. Per germline, CDR1 GTSNPN and CDR2 SVGIG (reference sequence). This sample was taken from a study of blood T cell repertoires in COVID-19. Using immunoSEQ multiplex PCR, the repertoire was profiled, and TCRdb retains in-frame clones only, with some absent. The repertoire has some 270,000 clones, about nine tenths of them found once; the top ten carry about 1.8%. This clonotype was obtained from a woman in her thirties or forties who had recovered from COVID-19. Sequenced input: PBMCs or T cells enriched from blood (not recorded which). The rearrangement uses TRBV30 and TRBJ2-7; 7 nucleotides align to TRBD1. CDR3 coding DNA: TGTGCCTGGAGTGCCACTCGGGACAGCTTCAGCGTCGGCTCCTACGAGCAGTACTTC. Translation gives CAWSATRDSFSVGSYEQYF. Combining the CDR3 with reference TRBV30 and TRBJ2-7 gives the whole variable domain SQTIHQWPATLVQPVGSPLSLECTVEGTSNPNLYWYRQAAGRGLQLLFYSVGIGQISSEVPQNLSASRPQDRQFILSSKKLLLSDSGFYLCAWSATRDSFSVGSYEQYFGPGTRLTVT.